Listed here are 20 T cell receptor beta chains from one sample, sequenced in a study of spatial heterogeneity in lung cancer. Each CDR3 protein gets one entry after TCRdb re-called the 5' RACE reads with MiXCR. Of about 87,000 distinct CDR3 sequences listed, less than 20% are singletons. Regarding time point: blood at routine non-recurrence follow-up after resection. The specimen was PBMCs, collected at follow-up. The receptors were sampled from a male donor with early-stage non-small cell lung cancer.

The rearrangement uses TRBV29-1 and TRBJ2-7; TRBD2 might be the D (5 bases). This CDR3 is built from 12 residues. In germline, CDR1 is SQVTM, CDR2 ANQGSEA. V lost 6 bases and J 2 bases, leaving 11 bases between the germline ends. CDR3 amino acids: CSVAGGAYEQYF. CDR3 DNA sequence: TGCAGCGTCGCTGGAGGAGCCTACGAGCAGTACTTC.

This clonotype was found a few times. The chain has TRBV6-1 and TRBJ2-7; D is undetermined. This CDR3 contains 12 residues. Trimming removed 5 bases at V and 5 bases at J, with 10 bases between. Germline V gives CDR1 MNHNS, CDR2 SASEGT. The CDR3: CASSSPGNEQYF. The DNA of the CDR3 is TGTGCCAGCAGTTCCCCTGGGAACGAGCAGTACTTC.

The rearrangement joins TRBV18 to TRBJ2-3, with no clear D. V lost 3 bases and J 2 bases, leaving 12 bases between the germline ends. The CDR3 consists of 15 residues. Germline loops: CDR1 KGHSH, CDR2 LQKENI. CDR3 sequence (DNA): TGTGCCAGCTCACCCGCCTCAGCTCCCACAGATACGCAGTATTTT. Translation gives CASSPASAPTDTQYF.

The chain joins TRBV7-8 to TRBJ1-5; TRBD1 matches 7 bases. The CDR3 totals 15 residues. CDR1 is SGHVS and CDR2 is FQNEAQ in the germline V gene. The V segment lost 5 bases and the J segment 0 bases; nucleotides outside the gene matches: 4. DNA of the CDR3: TGTGCCAGCAGCCCCCAGGGGGTTAGCAATCAGCCCCAGCATTTT. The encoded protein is CASSPQGVSNQPQHF.

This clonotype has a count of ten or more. The CDR3 reads CASSLTSGRDNEQFF. The CDR3 DNA reads as TGTGCCAGCAGCCTGACTAGCGGGAGAGACAATGAGCAGTTCTTC. The chain recombines TRBV7-9 with TRBJ2-1, with 12 nucleotides matching TRBD2. Trimming at V came to 5 bases and at J to 5 bases, leaving 4 bases not matched to a gene. This CDR3 contains 15 residues. Per germline, CDR1 SEHNR and CDR2 FQNEAQ (reference sequence).

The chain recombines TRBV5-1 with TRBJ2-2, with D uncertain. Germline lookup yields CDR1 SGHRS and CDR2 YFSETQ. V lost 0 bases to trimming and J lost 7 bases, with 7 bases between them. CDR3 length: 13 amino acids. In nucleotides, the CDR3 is TGCGCCAGCAGCTTGGGAAGTAACGGGGAGCTGTTTTTT. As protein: CASSLGSNGELFF. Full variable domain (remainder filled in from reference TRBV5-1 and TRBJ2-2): KAGVTQTPRYLIKTRGQQVTLSCSPISGHRSVSWYQQTPGQGLQFLFEYFSETQRNKGNFPGRFSGRQFSNSRSEMNVSTLELGDSALYLCASSLGSNGELFFGEGSRLTVL.

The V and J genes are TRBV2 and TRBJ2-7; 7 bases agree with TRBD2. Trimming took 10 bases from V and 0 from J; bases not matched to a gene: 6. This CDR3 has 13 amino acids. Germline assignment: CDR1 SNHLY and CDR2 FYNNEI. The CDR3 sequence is CAIKRDSSYEQYF. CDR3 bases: TGTGCCATCAAGCGGGATAGCTCCTACGAGCAGTACTTC.

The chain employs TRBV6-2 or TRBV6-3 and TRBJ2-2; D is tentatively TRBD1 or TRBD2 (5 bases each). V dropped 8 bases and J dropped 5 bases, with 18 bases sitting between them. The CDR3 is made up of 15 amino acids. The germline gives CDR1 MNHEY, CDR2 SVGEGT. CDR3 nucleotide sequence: TGTGCCAGCTTACCTACGGGACGACGTACCGGGGAGCTGTTTTTT. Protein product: CASLPTGRRTGELFF.

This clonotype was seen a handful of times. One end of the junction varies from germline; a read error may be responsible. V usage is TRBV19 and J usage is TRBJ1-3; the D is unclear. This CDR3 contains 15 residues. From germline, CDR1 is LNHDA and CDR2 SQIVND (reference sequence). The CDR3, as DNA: TGTGCCAGTGGTATAGCTTACATTTCTGGAAACACCATATATTTT. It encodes CASGIAYISGNTIYF.

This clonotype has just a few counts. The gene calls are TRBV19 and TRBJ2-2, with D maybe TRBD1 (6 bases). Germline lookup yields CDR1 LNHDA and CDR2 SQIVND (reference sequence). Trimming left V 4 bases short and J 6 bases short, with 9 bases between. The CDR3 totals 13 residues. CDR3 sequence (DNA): TGTGCCAGTAGTAGTCAGGGGTCCGGGGAGCTGTTTTTT. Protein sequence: CASSSQGSGELFF. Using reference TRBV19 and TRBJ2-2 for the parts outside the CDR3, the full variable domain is DGGITQSPKYLFRKEGQNVTLSCEQNLNHDAMYWYRQDPGQGLRLIYYSQIVNDFQKGDIAEGYSVSREKKESFPLTVTSAQKNPTAFYLCASSSQGSGELFFGEGSRLTVL.

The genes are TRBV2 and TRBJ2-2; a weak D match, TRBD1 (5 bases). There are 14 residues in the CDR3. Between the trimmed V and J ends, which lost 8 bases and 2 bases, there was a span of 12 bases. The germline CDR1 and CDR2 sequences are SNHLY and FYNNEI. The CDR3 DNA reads TGTGCCAGCTGTCAGGGCAGTAACACCGGGGAGCTGTTTTTT. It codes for CASCQGSNTGELFF.

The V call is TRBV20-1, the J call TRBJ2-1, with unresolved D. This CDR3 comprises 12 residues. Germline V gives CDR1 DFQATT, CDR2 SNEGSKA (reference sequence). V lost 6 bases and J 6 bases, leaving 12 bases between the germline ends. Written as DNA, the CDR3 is TGCAGTGCCGCGAAAGACATCAATGAGCAGTTCTTC. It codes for CSAAKDINEQFF.

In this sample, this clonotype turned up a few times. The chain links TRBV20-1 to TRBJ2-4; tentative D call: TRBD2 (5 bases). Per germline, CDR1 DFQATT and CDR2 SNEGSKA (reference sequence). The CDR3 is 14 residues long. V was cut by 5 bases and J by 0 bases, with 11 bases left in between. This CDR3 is CSAPTGLAKNIQYF. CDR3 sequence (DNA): TGCAGTGCTCCTACGGGGTTAGCCAAAAACATTCAGTACTTC.

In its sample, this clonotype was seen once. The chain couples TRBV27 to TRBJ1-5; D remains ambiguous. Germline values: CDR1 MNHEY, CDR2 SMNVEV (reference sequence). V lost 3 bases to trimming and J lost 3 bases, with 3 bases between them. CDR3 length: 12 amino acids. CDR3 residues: CASSFFNQPQHF. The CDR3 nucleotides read TGTGCCAGCAGTTTCTTCAATCAGCCCCAGCATTTT.

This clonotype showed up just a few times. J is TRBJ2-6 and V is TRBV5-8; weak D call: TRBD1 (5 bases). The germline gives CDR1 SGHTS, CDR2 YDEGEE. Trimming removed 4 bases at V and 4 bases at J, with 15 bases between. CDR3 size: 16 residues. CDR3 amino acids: CASSLGWGGGANVLTF. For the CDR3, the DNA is TGTGCCAGCAGCCTTGGATGGGGCGGAGGGGCCAACGTCCTGACTTTC. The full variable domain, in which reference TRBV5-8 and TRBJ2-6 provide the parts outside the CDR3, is EAGVTQSPTHLIKTRGQQATLRCSPISGHTSVYWYQQALGLGLQFLLWYDEGEERNRGNFPPRFSGRQFPNYSSELNVNALELEDSALYLCASSLGWGGGANVLTFGAGSRLTVL.

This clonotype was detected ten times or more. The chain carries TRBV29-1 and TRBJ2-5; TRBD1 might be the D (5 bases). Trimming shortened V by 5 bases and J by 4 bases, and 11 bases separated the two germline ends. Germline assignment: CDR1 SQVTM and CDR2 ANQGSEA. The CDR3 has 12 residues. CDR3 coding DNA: TGCAGCGTTATCGCCAGGGCAGAGACCCAGTACTTC. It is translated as CSVIARAETQYF.

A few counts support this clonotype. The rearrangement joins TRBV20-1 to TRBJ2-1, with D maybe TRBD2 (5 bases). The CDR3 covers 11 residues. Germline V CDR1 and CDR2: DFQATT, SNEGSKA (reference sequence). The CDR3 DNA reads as TGCTCGGCTAGCCTCTACAATGAGCAGTTCTTC. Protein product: CSASLYNEQFF.

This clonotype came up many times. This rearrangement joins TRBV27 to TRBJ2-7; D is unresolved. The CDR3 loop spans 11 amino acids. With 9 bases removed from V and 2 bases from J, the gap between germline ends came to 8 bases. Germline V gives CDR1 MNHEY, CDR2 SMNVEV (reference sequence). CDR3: CASGSTYEQYV. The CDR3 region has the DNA TGTGCCAGTGGGTCGACCTACGAGCAGTACGTC.

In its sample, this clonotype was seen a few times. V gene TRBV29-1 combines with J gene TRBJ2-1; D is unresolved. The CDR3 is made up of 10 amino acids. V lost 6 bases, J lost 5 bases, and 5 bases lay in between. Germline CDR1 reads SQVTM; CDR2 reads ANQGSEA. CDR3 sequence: CSVADNEQFF. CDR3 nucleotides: TGCAGCGTCGCCGACAATGAGCAGTTCTTC.

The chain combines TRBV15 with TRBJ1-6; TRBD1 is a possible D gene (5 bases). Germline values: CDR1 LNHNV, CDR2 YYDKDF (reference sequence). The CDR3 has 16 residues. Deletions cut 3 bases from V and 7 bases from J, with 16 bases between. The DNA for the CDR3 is TGTGCCACCAGCAGTCCCAGGGCTTTTGAGAATTCACCCCTCCACTTT. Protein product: CATSSPRAFENSPLHF. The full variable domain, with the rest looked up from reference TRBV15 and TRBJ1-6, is DAMVIQNPRYQVTQFGKPVTLSCSQTLNHNVMYWYQQKSSQAPKLLFHYYDKDFNNEADTPDNFQSRRPNTSFCFLDIRSPGLGDTAMYLCATSSPRAFENSPLHFGNGTRLTVT.